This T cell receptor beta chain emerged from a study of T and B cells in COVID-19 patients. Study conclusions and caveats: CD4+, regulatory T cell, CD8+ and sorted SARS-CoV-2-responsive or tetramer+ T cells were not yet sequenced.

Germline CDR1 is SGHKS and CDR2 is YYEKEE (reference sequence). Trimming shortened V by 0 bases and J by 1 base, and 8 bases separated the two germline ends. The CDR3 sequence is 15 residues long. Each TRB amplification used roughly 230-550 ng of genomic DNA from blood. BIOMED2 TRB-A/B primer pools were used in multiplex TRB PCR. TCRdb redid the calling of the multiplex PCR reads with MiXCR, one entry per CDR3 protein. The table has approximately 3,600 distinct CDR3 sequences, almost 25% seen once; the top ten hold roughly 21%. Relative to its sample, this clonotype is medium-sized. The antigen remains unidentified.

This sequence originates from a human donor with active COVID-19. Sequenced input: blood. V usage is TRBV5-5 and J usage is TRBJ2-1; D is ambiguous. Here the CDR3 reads CASSLEAVSYNEQFF. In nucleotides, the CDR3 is TGTGCCAGCAGCTTGGAGGCGGTTTCCTACAATGAGCAGTTCTTC.